The 22 T cell receptor beta chains given below trace back to one sample, sequenced in a study of T cell repertoires in cytomegalovirus infection. MiXCR was run by TCRdb on the reads, yielding one entry per CDR3 protein. The top ten hold about 10% of the sample, which has 480,000 or so distinct CDR3 sequences, over 9% seen once. The sample was PBMCs. These receptors came from a human donor in good health (CMV status not recorded). Some clones in this sample may be carry-over from other donors' samples.

This clonotype showed up many times. The chain combines TRBV7-9 with TRBJ2-1; 12 bases are a match to TRBD2. CDR3 length: 15 residues. The junction had 6 bases not matched to a gene; V was cut back by 4 bases and J by 8 bases. Germline V gene lookup returns CDR1 SEHNR and CDR2 FQNEAQ (reference sequence). The DNA of the CDR3 is TGTGCCAGCAGCTCTACTAGCGGGGGGCCCTATGAGCAGTTCTTC. Residues: CASSSTSGGPYEQFF.

This clonotype was observed a handful of times. This chain uses TRBV20-1 with TRBJ2-1; tentatively, D is TRBD2 (6 bases). V was pared by 4 bases and J by 3 bases, with 13 bases between. Germline lookup yields CDR1 DFQATT and CDR2 SNEGSKA (reference sequence). This CDR3 comprises 14 residues. The CDR3 nucleotides read TGCAGTGCTACCGGGACTCTCGGCTACAATGAGCAGTTCTTC. It specifies CSATGTLGYNEQFF.

The chain combines TRBV5-1 with TRBJ1-6; 8 nucleotides agree with TRBD1. J was trimmed by 10 bases and V by 3 bases; bases with no gene match: 6. This CDR3 region has 14 residues. Looked up from germline, CDR1 is SGHRS and CDR2 is YFSETQ. The CDR3 spells CASSSGQGASPLHF. CDR3 sequence (DNA): TGCGCCAGCAGCTCCGGACAGGGAGCATCACCCCTCCACTTT.

This rearrangement joins TRBV20-1 to TRBJ2-5, with TRBD2 matching 8 bases. Germline V CDR1 and CDR2: DFQATT, SNEGSKA (reference sequence). V lost 3 bases, J lost 5 bases, and 8 bases stayed unmatched. The CDR3 contains 14 residues. This CDR3 reads CSASSGRGGETQYF. DNA of the CDR3: TGCAGTGCTAGTTCCGGGAGGGGCGGCGAGACCCAGTACTTC.

This clonotype came up many times. The V gene is TRBV28, the J gene TRBJ2-7; 14 bases align to TRBD2. Germline V lookup: CDR1 MDHEN, CDR2 SYDVKM. The J segment lost 0 bases and the V segment lost 7 bases, leaving 5 bases of the junction unmatched. The CDR3 is made up of 16 amino acids. The CDR3 protein is CASMGLAGASSYEQYF. The DNA of the CDR3 is TGTGCCAGCATGGGACTAGCGGGAGCTAGCTCCTACGAGCAGTACTTC.

There are a few counts of this clonotype. This chain links TRBV20-1 with TRBJ1-5; D is uncertain. Germline-derived CDR1 and CDR2 are DFQATT and SNEGSKA (reference sequence). The CDR3 has 13 amino acids. The V gene lost 2 bases and the J gene lost 10 bases, with 15 bases spanning the gap. The CDR3 loop reads CSARSNIVSPQHF. The CDR3 region has the DNA TGCAGTGCTAGATCGAACATAGTATCACCCCAGCATTTT.

J is TRBJ2-1 and V is TRBV30; D not certain. Per the germline V gene, CDR1 is GTSNPN and CDR2 is SVGIG (reference sequence). V was clipped by 3 bases and J by 1 base, with 1 base between them. The CDR3 runs to 11 residues. The CDR3 sequence is CAWRSYNEQFF. The CDR3 nucleotides read TGTGCCTGGAGGTCCTACAATGAGCAGTTCTTC.

This clonotype was found a few times. The J gene is TRBJ2-5, the V gene TRBV20-1; D unresolved. V dropped 6 bases and J dropped 5 bases, with 25 bases sitting between them. The CDR3 spans 16 residues. Germline-derived CDR1 and CDR2 are DFQATT and SNEGSKA (reference sequence). The CDR3 DNA sequence: TGCAGTGCGGAAGTAGATCAGCTACTCTCTGCGGAGACCCAGTACTTC. Amino acids: CSAEVDQLLSAETQYF.

Many counts were recorded for this clonotype. V usage is TRBV7-8 and J usage is TRBJ1-6, with a possible D match to TRBD1 (5 bases). The germline V gene has CDR1 SGHVS and CDR2 FQNEAQ. The CDR3 sequence is 15 residues long. Between the trimmed V and J ends, which lost 2 bases and 8 bases, there was a span of 13 bases. CDR3 protein: CASSLLDSGDSPLHF. CDR3 in DNA: TGTGCCAGCAGCTTACTTGACAGTGGAGATTCACCCCTCCACTTT.

This clonotype was counted at least ten times. The CDR3 region has the DNA TGTGCCAGCAGTCCCTTGATCGCCGACCCGGGACGGAAATTTCCGGGACTAGTGGTGCGCGAGCAGTACTTC. This sequence encodes CASSPLIADPGRKFPGLVVREQYF. The V call is TRBV28, the J call TRBJ2-7; the match to TRBD2 covers 8 bases. V gave up 5 bases and J gave up 6 bases; unmatched junction bases: 39. There are 24 residues in the CDR3. Germline loops: CDR1 MDHEN, CDR2 SYDVKM.

The genes are TRBV14 and TRBJ2-3; D possibly uses TRBD1 or TRBD2 (6 bases each). V was trimmed by 4 bases and J by 0 bases, leaving 11 bases between them. CDR1 is SGHDN and CDR2 is FVKESK in the germline V gene. The length of the CDR3 is 15 residues. The chain's CDR3 is CASSRGRGSTDTQYF. CDR3 sequence (DNA): TGTGCCAGCAGCCGGGGGCGGGGAAGCACAGATACGCAGTATTTT.

This clonotype occurred many times. The chain has TRBV27 and TRBJ2-5, with D perhaps matching TRBD1 (5 bases). This CDR3 region has 14 residues. V lost 5 bases and J lost 1, with 11 bases in between. The V gene's germline CDR1 is MNHEY and CDR2 SMNVEV (reference sequence). This chain's CDR3 is CASSKGLGQETQYF. The CDR3 nucleotides read TGTGCCAGCAGTAAGGGGCTTGGCCAAGAGACCCAGTACTTC.

This clonotype has at least ten counts. The rearrangement joins TRBV6-1 to TRBJ2-3; D unresolved. The CDR3 has 14 amino acids. Germline V CDR1 and CDR2: MNHNS, SASEGT. The ends were cut back, 7 bases at V and 4 bases at J, with 15 bases in the middle. CDR3 loop: CASTRHPRSDTQYF. The CDR3, as DNA: TGTGCCAGCACCCGACACCCAAGGTCAGATACGCAGTATTTT.

This clonotype was counted at least ten times. The chain couples TRBV6-5 to TRBJ2-5; D remains unclear. Looked up from germline, CDR1 is MNHEY and CDR2 is SVGAGI. Trimming pared 0 bases from V and 5 bases from J, leaving 7 bases between. This CDR3 is built from 13 residues. Here the CDR3 DNA reads TGTGCCAGCAGTTACTCGAGTACGGAGACCCAGTACTTC. This codes for CASSYSSTETQYF.

Ten or more counts support this clonotype. The rearrangement links TRBV10-2 to TRBJ1-2; TRBD1 is a possible D gene (5 bases). Germline V gene lookup returns CDR1 WSHSY and CDR2 SAAADI. Trimming cost V 6 bases and J 4 bases, with 9 bases left between them. There are 12 residues in the CDR3. The chain's CDR3 is CASRGTFYGYTF. In DNA form, the CDR3 reads TGCGCCAGCAGAGGGACCTTCTATGGCTACACCTTC.

There are many counts of this clonotype. The chain uses TRBV7-9 and TRBJ1-6; 12 nucleotides match TRBD1. The CDR3 extends over 17 amino acids. The V segment lost 5 bases and the J segment 7 bases; nucleotides outside the gene matches: 9. Per germline, CDR1 SEHNR and CDR2 FQNEAQ (reference sequence). The CDR3 sequence: CASSGGTGGSGNSPLHF. The CDR3 nucleotides are TGTGCCAGCAGCGGCGGGACAGGGGGCTCCGGGAATTCACCCCTCCACTTT. Full variable domain (remainder filled in from reference TRBV7-9 and TRBJ1-6): DTGVSQNPRHKITKRGQNVTFRCDPISEHNRLYWYRQTLGQGPEFLTYFQNEAQLEKSRLLSDRFSAERPKGSFSTLEIQRTEQGDSAMYLCASSGGTGGSGNSPLHFGNGTRLTVT.

This clonotype was detected ten times or more. The chain couples TRBV4-2 to TRBJ1-1; possible D gene TRBD1, 6 bases. This CDR3 has 16 amino acids. V was cut by 0 bases and J by 3 bases, with 14 bases left in between. Germline assignment: CDR1 LGHNA and CDR2 YNFKEQ. The CDR3 here is CASSQDRGGADTEAFF. DNA for the CDR3: TGTGCCAGCAGCCAAGATCGTGGGGGCGCGGACACTGAAGCTTTCTTT.

This clonotype was counted many times. The gene calls are TRBV19 and TRBJ2-1, with D uncertain. CDR1 is LNHDA and CDR2 is SQIVND in the germline V gene (reference sequence). CDR3 length: 15 residues. V shed 2 bases and J shed 6 bases, with 14 bases lying between them. CDR3 bases: TGTGCCAGTAGTATACTCCCCGGTGGCGGCAATGAGCAGTTCTTC. Translating it yields CASSILPGGGNEQFF.

This clonotype was detected many times. This rearrangement joins TRBV7-8 to TRBJ2-7; 7 nucleotides match TRBD1. In germline, CDR1 is SGHVS, CDR2 FQNEAQ. The junction had 3 bases not matched to a gene; V was cut back by 1 base and J by 0 bases. The length of the CDR3 is 15 residues. The CDR3 region is CASSLEQGHSYEQYF. The CDR3 nucleotides are TGTGCCAGCAGCTTAGAACAGGGGCACTCCTACGAGCAGTACTTC.

This clonotype was counted at least ten times. V gene TRBV11-2 combines with J gene TRBJ2-3; 8 bases line up with TRBD1. V dropped 1 base and J dropped 3; count of bases not matched to a gene: 3. The CDR3 is made up of 15 amino acids. Germline-derived CDR1 and CDR2 are SGHAT and FQNNGV. The CDR3 sequence: CASSLVRTGTDTQYF. The CDR3 DNA follows: TGTGCCAGCAGCTTAGTCCGGACAGGGACAGATACGCAGTATTTT.

This clonotype was seen ten or more times. V and J are TRBV7-9 and TRBJ2-1; D uncertain. The CDR3 loop spans 15 amino acids. The V gene's germline CDR1 is SEHNR and CDR2 FQNEAQ (reference sequence). Trimming took 3 bases from V and 0 from J, leaving 9 bases between them. The CDR3 is CASSFELSSYNEQFF. The CDR3 bases are TGTGCCAGCAGCTTCGAGCTAAGCTCCTACAATGAGCAGTTCTTC.

This clonotype has ten or more counts. This chain uses TRBV24-1 with TRBJ2-7; perhaps D is TRBD1 or TRBD2 (6 bases each). The germline V gene has CDR1 KGHDR and CDR2 SFDVKD. The CDR3 sequence is 16 residues long. Deletions cut 3 bases from V and 0 bases from J, with 14 bases between. CDR3 sequence (DNA): TGTGCCACCAGTGATCCGAGGGGGGTATACTCCTACGAGCAGTACTTC. Translation gives CATSDPRGVYSYEQYF.